These T cell receptor beta chains were read from a single sample in a study of CD8 T cells in ankylosing spondylitis. TCRdb reanalysed the 5' RACE reads using MiXCR and keeps one entry per CDR3 protein. The repertoire has roughly 120,000 distinct CDR3 sequences, 12% to 15% of them found once; the top ten carry approximately 3.1%. The sample was blood, either unsorted or a sorted T cell fraction (not recorded which). These receptors came from a female donor with ankylosing spondylitis or in good health (not recorded which). Each CDR3 is given with its conserved first and last residue. A D gene is named only where the DNA matches it firmly. Expanded clones are given a class, and other clones once, few, many or no size at all.

j_call	clone_size	d_call	v_call	cdr3_nt	cdr3_aa
TRBJ1-6	-	-	TRBV20-1	TGCAGTGCTAGAGATTTTCGGGGGCGGGTGTCCTATAATTCACCCCTCCACTTT	CSARDFRGRVSYNSPLHF
TRBJ2-3	many	-	TRBV5-1	TGCGCCAGCGGAACAGCAGATACGCAGTATTTT	CASGTADTQYF
TRBJ2-3	-	-	TRBV15	TGTGCCACCAGCTTATCCGGGACGGATACGCAGTATTTT	CATSLSGTDTQYF
TRBJ1-1	-	-	TRBV14	TGTGCCAGCAGCCAAGATCGGCGAGCTTTCTTT	CASSQDRRAFF
TRBJ2-2	few	TRBD2	TRBV5-1	TGCGCCAGCAGTTTAGCGGGAGACGCCGGGGAGCTGTTTTTT	CASSLAGDAGELFF
TRBJ2-4	few	-	TRBV4-1	TGCGCCACCAGCGAGGGGAGAGGGCCCAAAAACATTCAGTACTTC	CATSEGRGPKNIQYF
TRBJ2-7	many	TRBD1	TRBV15	TGTGCCACCAGCGGTCCGGCGGGACAGGGATCCTACGAGCAGTACTTC	CATSGPAGQGSYEQYF
TRBJ2-7	few	-	TRBV5-1	TGCGCCAGCAGCCGACGAGGAGGGGACCCCTACGAGCAGTACTTC	CASSRRGGDPYEQYF
TRBJ1-1	many	-	TRBV12-3/TRBV12-4	TGTGCCAGCAGTCCCACAGGGAACACTGAAGCTTTCTTT	CASSPTGNTEAFF
TRBJ2-1	-	TRBD2	TRBV12-3/TRBV12-4	TGTGCCAGCAGCCATACTAGCGGGAGAGGTGATGAGCAGTTCTTC	CASSHTSGRGDEQFF
TRBJ1-2	many	-	TRBV20-1	TGCAGTGCTTATCACGAAGTCAACTATGGCTACACCTTC	CSAYHEVNYGYTF
TRBJ2-1	few	TRBD2	TRBV7-2	TGTGCCAGCAGCCCTTCTGGGGCGGGGGGTCAAGGGGGGCAGTTCTTC	CASSPSGAGGQGGQFF
TRBJ2-3	many	-	TRBV5-1	TGCGCCAGCAGCTTCAACGTTCGGGGGAACCCTAGCACAGATACGCAGTATTTT	CASSFNVRGNPSTDTQYF
TRBJ2-1	few	TRBD1	TRBV29-1	TGCAGCGTTGAAGATACGGACAGGGGGCATTACAATGAGCAGTTCTTC	CSVEDTDRGHYNEQFF
TRBJ2-5	many	TRBD2	TRBV4-2	TGTGCCAGCAGCAAAGAATATGGACTAGCGCTGCGCGAAGAGACCCAGTACTTC	CASSKEYGLALREETQYF
TRBJ2-2	-	TRBD1	TRBV20-1	TGCAGTGCTAAACCGGGACAGGACACCGGGGAGCTGTTTTTT	CSAKPGQDTGELFF
TRBJ2-7	few	-	TRBV12-3/TRBV12-4	TGTGCCAGCAGTTTGTATGGCGGGAACTACGAGCAGTACTTC	CASSLYGGNYEQYF
TRBJ2-5	-	-	TRBV24-1	TGTGCCACCAGTGATCCCACCTCGGGGGGCGCAGAGACCCAGTACTTC	CATSDPTSGGAETQYF
TRBJ2-7	-	-	TRBV30	TGTGCCTGGAGTGTAGGGGGTAACTACGAGCAGTACTTC	CAWSVGGNYEQYF
TRBJ1-5	-	-	TRBV28	TGTGCCAGCAGCTTTACCATGGGGCTTGGGCACGATAGCAATCAGCCCCAGCATTTT	CASSFTMGLGHDSNQPQHF
TRBJ2-1	few	TRBD2	TRBV7-3	TGTGCCAGCAGCCAAAAGACTAGCGGGAGCCATTGGGGGAATGAGCAGTTCTTC	CASSQKTSGSHWGNEQFF
TRBJ2-3	many	TRBD2	TRBV5-1	TGCGCCAGCAATGAAATAGCGGGAGGGCCAACAGATACGCAGTATTTT	CASNEIAGGPTDTQYF
TRBJ2-1	-	-	TRBV20-1	TGCAGTGCTAGAGAAGGACTTTCCTACAATGAGCAGTTCTTC	CSAREGLSYNEQFF
TRBJ1-2	many	-	TRBV20-1	TGCAGTGCTACCCGGGGTGAAGACTATGGCTACACCTTC	CSATRGEDYGYTF